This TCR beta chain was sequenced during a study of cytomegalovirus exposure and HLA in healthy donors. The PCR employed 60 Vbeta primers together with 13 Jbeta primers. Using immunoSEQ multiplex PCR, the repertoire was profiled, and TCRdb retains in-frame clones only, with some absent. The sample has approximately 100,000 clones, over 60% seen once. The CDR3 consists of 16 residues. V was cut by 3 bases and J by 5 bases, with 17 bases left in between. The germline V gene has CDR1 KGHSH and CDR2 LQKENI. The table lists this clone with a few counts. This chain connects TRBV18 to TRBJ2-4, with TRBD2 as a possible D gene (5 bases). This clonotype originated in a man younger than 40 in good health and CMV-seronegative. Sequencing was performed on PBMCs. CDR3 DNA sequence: TGTGCCAGCTCACCCGGACTGGAAACAACCCAAAACATTCAGTACTTC. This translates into CASSPGLETTQNIQYF.